Shown below are 27 T cell receptor beta chains from a single sample sequenced in a study of T cells in Graves' hyperthyroidism and ophthalmopathy. The source material, RNA transcripts, was used to amplify TCR beta CDR3 regions. HTBI primers were used for first-round RT-PCR of the TCR CDR3. TCRdb analysed the multiplex PCR reads with MiXCR anew, one entry per CDR3 protein. Of around 480,000 distinct CDR3 sequences detected, approximately 15% appear once; the ten largest clones hold around 17%. Sequencing input: blood. Receptor source: a woman between 18 and 29 years old with Graves' hyperthyroidism.

This clonotype has a count of ten or more. The genes are TRBV12-3 or TRBV12-4 and TRBJ1-1; the D gene is possibly TRBD1 (5 bases). The ends were cut back, 3 bases at V and 6 bases at J, with 11 bases in the middle. This CDR3 comprises 13 residues. CDR3 amino acids: CASSFRQGPEAFF. As DNA, the CDR3 is TGTGCCAGCAGTTTTCGGCAGGGCCCTGAAGCTTTCTTT.

This clonotype was seen at least ten times. CDR3 loop: CASSVSWGTTLNEQFF. The DNA of the CDR3 is TGTGCCAGCAGCGTAAGTTGGGGGACTACCCTCAATGAGCAGTTCTTC. The chain links TRBV9 to TRBJ2-1; TRBD2 matches 7 bases. The CDR3 loop spans 16 amino acids. CDR1 SGDLS and CDR2 YYNGEE come from the germline V gene. With V trimmed by 1 base and J by 6 bases, 10 bases remained unmatched.

This clonotype was seen a handful of times. The gene calls are TRBV20-1 and TRBJ1-2, with a tentative D call TRBD1 (5 bases). Trimming took 8 bases from V and 3 from J, leaving 16 bases between them. CDR1 DFQATT and CDR2 SNEGSKA come from the germline V gene (reference sequence). This CDR3 contains 13 residues. The CDR3 nucleotides are TGCAGTCCCGGGGGGGGACGGGACTATGGCTACACCTTC. Its translation: CSPGGGRDYGYTF.

This clonotype appeared a few times. V usage is TRBV13 and J usage is TRBJ2-1; 13 bases agree with TRBD2. There are 21 residues in the CDR3. The V gene's germline CDR1 is PRHDT and CDR2 FYEKMQ (reference sequence). The V and J ends lost 1 base and 0 bases, in that order; junction bases with no gene match: 12. CDR3: CASSLERTSGSYFSSYNEQFF. The CDR3 DNA follows: TGTGCCAGCAGCTTAGAGAGGACTAGCGGGAGTTACTTTAGCTCCTACAATGAGCAGTTCTTC. The whole variable domain, remainder taken from reference TRBV13 and TRBJ2-1, is AAGVIQSPRHLIKEKRETATLKCYPIPRHDTVYWYQQGPGQDPQFLISFYEKMQSDKGSIPDRFSAQQFSDYHSELNMSSLELGDSALYFCASSLERTSGSYFSSYNEQFFGPGTRLTVL.

At least ten counts were recorded for this clonotype. V gene TRBV6-1 combines with J gene TRBJ1-2; TRBD1 matches 7 bases. The V segment lost 6 bases and the J segment 3 bases; nucleotides outside the gene matches: 4. The CDR3 totals 13 residues. In germline, CDR1 is MNHNS, CDR2 SASEGT. The CDR3 reads CASRRQGHYGYTF. DNA for the CDR3: TGTGCCAGCAGACGACAGGGACACTATGGCTACACCTTC.

Worth noting for this clonotype: Lacking the conserved final phenylalanine or tryptophan, this CDR3 likely reflects a read error. For the CDR3, the DNA is TGCGCCAGCAGCCCGACTAGCGGCTCCTACAATGAGCAGTTCCTC. This codes for CASSPTSGSYNEQFL. This chain connects TRBV5-1 to TRBJ2-1; the match to TRBD2 covers 9 bases. CDR3 size: 15 residues. Per germline, CDR1 SGHRS and CDR2 YFSETQ. V gave up 4 bases and J gave up 0 bases; unmatched junction bases: 2.

The J gene is TRBJ2-5, the V gene TRBV24-1; TRBD2 matches at 11 bases. Germline V CDR1 and CDR2: KGHDR, SFDVKD. The CDR3 runs 16 residues. The ends lost 3 bases at V and 5 bases at J; junction bases unmatched: 7. The CDR3 nucleotides are TGTGCCACCAGTGATATAGCGGGAGGGCGACGGGAGACCCAGTACTTC. This encodes CATSDIAGGRRETQYF.

In this sample, this clonotype turned up many times. The chain recombines TRBV11-2 with TRBJ2-7; D call uncertain. V was trimmed by 1 base and J by 5 bases, leaving 9 bases between them. The CDR3 totals 13 residues. The V gene's germline CDR1 is SGHAT and CDR2 FQNNGV. Here the CDR3 DNA reads TGTGCCAGCAGCTTAGCCCCTGCCCACGAGCAGTACGTC. It is translated as CASSLAPAHEQYV.

The J gene is TRBJ2-3, the V gene TRBV11-2, with 9 positions matching TRBD2. From germline, CDR1 is SGHAT and CDR2 FQNNGV. The CDR3 length is 17 residues. With V trimmed by 0 bases and J by 0 bases, 4 bases remained unmatched. The CDR3 sequence: CASSLDAGGPSTDTQYF. CDR3 nucleotide sequence: TGTGCCAGCAGCTTAGACGCGGGAGGGCCCAGCACAGATACGCAGTATTTT.

This clonotype was counted ten times or more. The genes are TRBV7-9 and TRBJ1-4, with a possible D match to TRBD1 (5 bases). The V gene's germline CDR1 is SEHNR and CDR2 FQNEAQ (reference sequence). V was pared by 3 bases and J by 2 bases, with 7 bases between. There are 14 residues in the CDR3. CDR3 loop: CASSFWGTNEKLFF. In nucleotides, the CDR3 is TGTGCCAGCAGCTTTTGGGGGACTAATGAAAAACTGTTTTTT.

This clonotype was seen repeatedly, ten times or more. The chain links TRBV3-1 to TRBJ2-5; D might be TRBD2 (5 bases). The V and J ends lost 4 bases and 5 bases respectively, with 14 bases between them. The CDR3 spans 14 residues. Germline V gene data show CDR1 as LGHDT and CDR2 as YNNKEL (reference sequence). The CDR3 DNA reads TGTGCCAGCAGCCGAAATGCTGGGGAGGAGACCCAGTACTTC. Its protein product is CASSRNAGEETQYF.

This clonotype has ten or more counts. The chain links TRBV10-3 to TRBJ1-1, with 7 bases fitting TRBD1. Germline trimming cut 8 bases from V and 1 base from J; bases unmatched to any gene: 7. The CDR3 has 14 residues. The germline gives CDR1 ENHRY, CDR2 SYGVKD. The CDR3 sequence is CAIALRDRNTEAFF. CDR3 DNA sequence: TGTGCCATCGCCCTCAGGGACAGGAACACTGAAGCTTTCTTT.

This clonotype has ten or more counts. V usage is TRBV19 and J usage is TRBJ1-5; 7 nucleotides match TRBD1. This CDR3 has 15 residues. The V gene's germline CDR1 is LNHDA and CDR2 SQIVND (reference sequence). V dropped 5 bases and J dropped 0; count of bases not matched to a gene: 4. The CDR3 bases are TGTGCCAGTAGTCCAGGGGGAAATAGCAATCAGCCCCAGCATTTT. It codes for CASSPGGNSNQPQHF.

This clonotype was seen repeatedly, ten times or more. The rearrangement links TRBV19 to TRBJ2-2; 9 bases align to TRBD1. Germline values: CDR1 LNHDA, CDR2 SQIVND (reference sequence). The J segment lost 1 base and the V segment lost 5 bases, leaving 14 bases of the junction unmatched. The CDR3 consists of 19 residues. The DNA for the CDR3 is TGTGCCAGTAGTCGCGCCGGGACAGGGAACTTTCGGAACACCGGGGAGCTGTTTTTT. Amino acid sequence: CASSRAGTGNFRNTGELFF.

This chain uses TRBV9 with TRBJ2-1; 9 nucleotides line up with TRBD2. CDR1 SGDLS and CDR2 YYNGEE come from the germline V gene. This CDR3 has 16 amino acids. J lost 8 bases, V lost 0 bases, and 9 bases had no gene match. The CDR3 loop is CASSVVLAGVSDEQFF. The DNA of the CDR3 is TGTGCCAGCAGCGTAGTGTTAGCGGGAGTGTCCGATGAGCAGTTCTTC.

The sample holds many counts of this clonotype. The chain is built from TRBV5-1 and TRBJ2-1, with TRBD2 matching over 13 bases. The CDR3 sequence is 19 residues long. Trimming removed 3 bases from V and 5 bases from J; junction bases left unmatched: 14. Germline V CDR1 and CDR2: SGHRS, YFSETQ. The CDR3 reads CASSSGLAGVLETHNEQFF. In DNA form, the CDR3 reads TGCGCCAGCAGCTCCGGACTAGCGGGAGTTCTGGAAACTCACAATGAGCAGTTCTTC.

The chain employs TRBV12-3 or TRBV12-4 and TRBJ1-2, with no clear D. The CDR3 has 14 residues. The V gene lost 5 bases and the J gene lost 4 bases, with 14 bases spanning the gap. The CDR3 region has the DNA TGTGCCAGCAGTGACAAGCCACAGATCTATGGCTACACCTTC. Translated, it gives CASSDKPQIYGYTF.

The genes are TRBV5-1 and TRBJ2-1; 13 nucleotides align to TRBD2. The DNA end favors TRBJ2-7, so the J call may be wrong. Germline V gene sequence: CDR1 SGHRS, CDR2 YFSETQ. This CDR3 spans 17 amino acids. The CDR3 loop is CASSPRTSGSPYNEQYF. The DNA of the CDR3 is TGCGCCAGCAGCCCTCGGACTAGCGGGAGTCCCTACAATGAGCAGTACTTC.

This rearrangement joins TRBV2 to TRBJ2-1; TRBD2 agrees at 10 bases. The CDR3 contains 16 residues. Per germline, CDR1 SNHLY and CDR2 FYNNEI. V lost 1 base and J lost 9; bases outside the gene matches: 9. The CDR3 DNA reads TGTGCCAGCAGTGAAGGAGCGGGAGGGCCGATGGGTGAGCAGTTCTTC. This sequence encodes CASSEGAGGPMGEQFF.

Regarding this clonotype: Germline and junction disagree at one end, which may indicate a read error. The rearrangement uses TRBV5-1 and TRBJ2-1; a possible D gene is TRBD2 (5 bases). This CDR3 has 13 amino acids. Per germline, CDR1 SGHRS and CDR2 YFSETQ. CDR3 sequence: CTSSLGGFNEQFF. The DNA for the CDR3 is TGCACCAGCAGCTTAGGAGGTTTCAATGAGCAGTTCTTC.

As to this clonotype: Being one base from a much bigger clone, this may be a read error. The CDR3 nucleotides are TGTGCCAGTGGGGGAATGGGGTGGCGCACTGAAGCTCTCTTT. Residues: CASGGMGWRTEALF. The V gene is TRBV19, the J gene TRBJ1-1; a possible D gene is TRBD1 (5 bases). This CDR3 is built from 14 residues. Germline lookup yields CDR1 LNHDA and CDR2 SQIVND (reference sequence).

In its sample, this clonotype was seen many times. The V call is TRBV11-3, the J call TRBJ2-2, with D hard to call. The CDR3 totals 14 residues. Germline values: CDR1 SGHNT, CDR2 YENEEA. V was clipped by 0 bases and J by 7 bases, with 9 bases between them. CDR3 amino acids: CASSLDRYSGELFF. CDR3 nucleotide sequence: TGTGCCAGCAGCTTAGATCGCTATAGCGGGGAGCTGTTTTTT. Filled out from reference TRBV11-3 and TRBJ2-2, the complete variable domain reads EAGVVQSPRYKIIEKKQPVAFWCNPISGHNTLYWYLQNLGQGPELLIRYENEEAVDDSQLPKDRFSAERLKGVDSTLKIQPAELGDSAVYLCASSLDRYSGELFFGEGSRLTVL.

In this sample, this clonotype turned up many times. The chain carries TRBV5-6 and TRBJ1-2; a weak D match, TRBD1 (6 bases). CDR3 length: 11 amino acids. The V end was cut by 4 bases, the J end by 8 bases, with 9 bases between. Germline CDR1 is SGHDT and CDR2 is YYEEEE. Here the CDR3 reads CASSLGQGYTF. The CDR3 nucleotides are TGTGCCAGCAGCCTCGGACAGGGCTACACCTTC.

The CDR3 reads CASSLYYQGNTIYF. CDR3 bases: TGCGCCAGCAGCTTGTATTACCAGGGAAACACCATATATTTT. The chain uses TRBV5-1 and TRBJ1-3; D not certain. The V end lost 1 base, the J end lost 4 bases, and 9 bases lay between the germline ends. The CDR3 loop spans 14 amino acids. Germline V gene lookup returns CDR1 SGHRS and CDR2 YFSETQ. Supplemented by reference TRBV5-1 and TRBJ1-3, the full variable domain reads KAGVTQTPRYLIKTRGQQVTLSCSPISGHRSVSWYQQTPGQGLQFLFEYFSETQRNKGNFPGRFSGRQFSNSRSEMNVSTLELGDSALYLCASSLYYQGNTIYFGEGSWLTVV.

This clonotype has just a few counts. The genes are TRBV7-8 and TRBJ2-5, with 9 bases lining up with TRBD2. Trimming removed 7 bases from V and 5 bases from J; junction bases left unmatched: 11. The CDR3 has 15 residues. Per germline, CDR1 SGHVS and CDR2 FQNEAQ. The CDR3 spells CASKMAGGPRETQYF. DNA of the CDR3: TGTGCCAGCAAGATGGCGGGAGGGCCGCGGGAGACCCAGTACTTC.

This clonotype was counted many times. The chain couples TRBV18 to TRBJ1-1; TRBD1 agrees at 9 bases. Germline trimming cut 5 bases from V and 1 base from J; bases unmatched to any gene: 5. The CDR3 spans 15 residues. The germline CDR1 and CDR2 sequences are KGHSH and LQKENI. The DNA for the CDR3 is TGTGCCAGCTCATTACGGACAGGGGAGAACACTGAAGCTTTCTTT. Encoded protein: CASSLRTGENTEAFF.

This clonotype was seen many times. This chain uses TRBV19 with TRBJ2-7; D is tentatively TRBD1 or TRBD2 (5 bases each). CDR3 size: 15 residues. Germline V gene data show CDR1 as LNHDA and CDR2 as SQIVND (reference sequence). The V and J ends lost 3 bases and 9 bases respectively, with 21 bases between them. CDR3: CASSISTGAPGPQYF. The CDR3 DNA follows: TGTGCCAGTAGTATCTCCACCGGGGCGCCTGGGCCGCAGTACTTC. The variable domain in full, completed from reference TRBV19 and TRBJ2-7, reads DGGITQSPKYLFRKEGQNVTLSCEQNLNHDAMYWYRQDPGQGLRLIYYSQIVNDFQKGDIAEGYSVSREKKESFPLTVTSAQKNPTAFYLCASSISTGAPGPQYFGPGTRLTVT.